This TCR beta chain originates from a study of radiotherapy plus CTLA-4 blockade in lung cancer. Study-level information: The study recorded objective responses in approximately 19% of patients and disease control in 31%. Points from the study as a whole: Interferon-beta, together with early blood T cell clone dynamics, reportedly best predicted response.

V lost 2 bases to trimming and J lost 7 bases; unmatched junction nucleotides: 6. The CDR3 loop spans 15 amino acids. Germline lookup yields CDR1 MNHEY and CDR2 SVGAGI. The assay was immunoSEQ multiplex PCR, and TCRdb's table has in-frame clones only and misses some. The sample yields more than 35,000 clones, roughly 85% seen once. Ipilimumab-mediated CTLA-4 blockade plus focal radiation was given to patients having chemo-refractory metastatic non-small-cell lung cancer. On this clone itself: Antigen unknown.

The chain is built from TRBV6-5 and TRBJ1-1, with TRBD1 identical over 11 bases. The input for sequencing was peripheral blood, taken from a patient treated with radiotherapy plus ipilimumab. This receptor was obtained from a human donor with non-small cell lung cancer who had stable disease on radiotherapy plus ipilimumab. CDR3 in amino acids: CASSYPGQGGGEAFF. The CDR3 DNA reads TGTGCCAGCAGTTACCCGGGACAGGGGGGAGGTGAAGCTTTCTTT.